The 5 T cell receptor beta chains below all came from one sample that was sequenced in a study of early T cells in non-severe SARS-CoV-2 infection. TCRdb reprocessed the 5' RACE reads via MiXCR and lists one record per CDR3 protein. The sample carries 60,000 to 75,000 distinct CDR3 sequences, roughly 4.8% recorded once. Specimen: whole blood, collected at baseline. These TCRs come from an adult who was a healthcare worker with PCR-confirmed SARS-CoV-2 infection or an uninfected control (not recorded which). The donor label of this sample is uncertain.

This clonotype occurred many times. CDR3 bases: TGTGCCAGCAGCTCCCGGGAGACCCAGTACTTC. Translation gives CASSSRETQYF. The rearrangement links TRBV7-6 to TRBJ2-5, with D unclear. The CDR3 loop spans 11 amino acids. The germline V and J ends were trimmed by 4 bases and 5 bases, with 5 bases remaining between them. CDR1 and CDR2 (germline): SGHVS, FNYEAQ. The full variable domain, its missing parts supplied by reference TRBV7-6 and TRBJ2-5, is GAGVSQSPRYKVTKRGQDVALRCDPISGHVSLYWYRQALGQGPEFLTYFNYEAQQDKSGLPNDRFSAERPEGSISTLTIQRTEQRDSAMYRCASSSRETQYFGPGTRLLVL.

Of note for this clonotype: One end of the junction fails to match germline, which may point to a read error. V is TRBV7-7 and J is TRBJ1-3; D is unresolved. This CDR3 contains 13 residues. Germline V gene data show CDR1 as SSHAT and CDR2 as FNYEAQ (reference sequence). The CDR3 DNA sequence: TGTGCTAGCAGCTTATATCTTGGAAACACCATATATTTT. Translation gives CASSLYLGNTIYF.

This clonotype occurred many times. The rearrangement links TRBV7-2 to TRBJ2-7; TRBD1 matches 9 bases. Per the germline V gene, CDR1 is SGHTA and CDR2 is FQGNSA. The junction had 7 bases not matched to a gene; V was cut back by 5 bases and J by 2 bases. This CDR3 spans 15 amino acids. CDR3 DNA sequence: TGTGCCAGCAGCATTCGGACAGGGGCCACCTACGAGCAGTACTTC. Protein product: CASSIRTGATYEQYF.

This clonotype was counted ten times or more. This chain links TRBV5-4 with TRBJ2-5, with D possibly called TRBD1 or TRBD2 (6 bases each). The CDR3 runs to 14 residues. The germline V and J ends were trimmed by 1 base and 5 bases, with 12 bases remaining between them. Germline CDR1 reads SGHNT; CDR2 reads YYREEE (reference sequence). This CDR3 reads CASSLRGGGETQYF. In DNA, the CDR3 is TGTGCCAGCAGCTTGAGAGGGGGAGGCGAGACCCAGTACTTC.

The V and J genes are TRBV12-3 or TRBV12-4 and TRBJ2-7; possible D gene TRBD1, 6 bases. V was cut by 6 bases and J by 3 bases, with 9 bases left in between. There are 12 residues in the CDR3. CDR3 coding DNA: TGTGCCAGCAGGGGACAAATCTACGAGCAGTACTTC. This translates into CASRGQIYEQYF.